This TCR beta chain was obtained from a study of post-analysis software for immune sequencing data. Study results and caveats: The study found TRBV5-6, TRBV5-1 and TRBV20-1 among four to six TRBV segments more frequent in patients than controls. Normalized Chao1 diversity was significantly reduced in patients versus controls.

Included in the TCR beta cDNA libraries were unique molecular identifiers. Using its own MiXCR run on the PCR reads, TCRdb lists one record per CDR3 protein. The table lists about 540,000 distinct CDR3 sequences, approximately 31% of them singletons. Comment on this clonotype: The antigen is unknown.

CDR3 length: 13 amino acids. Germline CDR1 LGHDT, CDR2 YNNKEL (reference sequence). Between the trimmed V and J ends, which lost 8 bases and 7 bases, there was a span of 16 bases. J is TRBJ2-3 and V is TRBV3-1, with D possibly matching TRBD2 (7 bases). This TCR was recovered from a girl between 2 and 17 years old with multiple sclerosis. Sequencing was done on a sample of blood. The CDR3: CASGGAIGYTQYF. The CDR3 DNA reads TGTGCCAGCGGGGGGGCTATTGGATATACGCAGTATTTT.